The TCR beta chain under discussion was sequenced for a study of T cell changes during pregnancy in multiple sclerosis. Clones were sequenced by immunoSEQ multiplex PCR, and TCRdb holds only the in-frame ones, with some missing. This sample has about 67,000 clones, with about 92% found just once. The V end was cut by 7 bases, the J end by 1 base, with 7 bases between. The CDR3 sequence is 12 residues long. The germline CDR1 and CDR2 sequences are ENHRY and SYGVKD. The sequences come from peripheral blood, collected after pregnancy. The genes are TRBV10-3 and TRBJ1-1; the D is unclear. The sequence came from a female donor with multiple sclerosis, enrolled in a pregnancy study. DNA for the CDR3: TGTGCCATCACCACTGGGAACACTGAAGCTTTCTTT. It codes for CAITTGNTEAFF.